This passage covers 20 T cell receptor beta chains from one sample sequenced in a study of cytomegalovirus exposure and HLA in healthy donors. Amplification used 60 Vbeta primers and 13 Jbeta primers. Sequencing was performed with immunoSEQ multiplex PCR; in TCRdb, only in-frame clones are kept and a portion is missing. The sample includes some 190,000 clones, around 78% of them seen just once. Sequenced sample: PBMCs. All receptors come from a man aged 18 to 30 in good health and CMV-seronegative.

The CDR3, as DNA: TGTGCCAGCAGTCCTCCTCCTAGCAAAGATGGCTACACCTTC. Its translation is CASSPPPSKDGYTF. The V gene is TRBV28, the J gene TRBJ1-2; D is unclear. This CDR3 spans 14 amino acids. V was clipped by 5 bases and J by 6 bases, with 16 bases between them. CDR1 is MDHEN, CDR2 SYDVKM, per germline.

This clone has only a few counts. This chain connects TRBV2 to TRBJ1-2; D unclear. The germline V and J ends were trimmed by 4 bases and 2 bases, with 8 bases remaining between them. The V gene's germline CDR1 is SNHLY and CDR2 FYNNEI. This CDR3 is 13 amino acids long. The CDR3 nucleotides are TGTGCCAGCAGTGTGCTCCAGAACTATGGCTACACCTTC. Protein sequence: CASSVLQNYGYTF.

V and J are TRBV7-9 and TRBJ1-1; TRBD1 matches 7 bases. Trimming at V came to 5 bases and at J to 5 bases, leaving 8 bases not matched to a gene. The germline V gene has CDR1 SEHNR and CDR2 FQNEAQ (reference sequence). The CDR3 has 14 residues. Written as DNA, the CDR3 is TGTGCCAGCAGCCTACAGGGGTTGGCTACTGAAGCTTTCTTT. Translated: CASSLQGLATEAFF.

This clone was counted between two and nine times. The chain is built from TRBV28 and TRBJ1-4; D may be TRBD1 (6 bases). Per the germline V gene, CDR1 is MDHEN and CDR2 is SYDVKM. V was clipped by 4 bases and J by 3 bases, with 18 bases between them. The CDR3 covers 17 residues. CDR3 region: CASSSAAGDLPNEKLFF. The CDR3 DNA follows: TGTGCCAGCAGTTCCGCGGCAGGGGACCTTCCTAATGAAAAACTGTTTTTT.

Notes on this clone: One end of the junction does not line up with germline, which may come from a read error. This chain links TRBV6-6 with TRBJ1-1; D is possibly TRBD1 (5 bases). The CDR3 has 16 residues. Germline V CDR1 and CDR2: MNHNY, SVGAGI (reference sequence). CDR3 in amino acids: CASTYPIGQGKTEAFF. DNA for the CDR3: TGTGCCAGCACTTACCCTATCGGGCAGGGTAAGACTGAAGCTTTCTTT.

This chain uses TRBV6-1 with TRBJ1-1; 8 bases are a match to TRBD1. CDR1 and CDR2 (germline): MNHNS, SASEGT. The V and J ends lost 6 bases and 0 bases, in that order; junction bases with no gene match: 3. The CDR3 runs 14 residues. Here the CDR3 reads CASSGQGMNTEAFF. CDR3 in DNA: TGTGCCAGCAGCGGACAGGGCATGAACACTGAAGCTTTCTTT.

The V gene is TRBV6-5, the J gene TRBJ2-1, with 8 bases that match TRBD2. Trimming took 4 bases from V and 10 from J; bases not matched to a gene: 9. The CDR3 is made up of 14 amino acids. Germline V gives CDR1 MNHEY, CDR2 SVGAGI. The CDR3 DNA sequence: TGTGCCAGCAGTTCGGGTCCGCTAGCGGGCGAGCAGTTCTTC. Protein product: CASSSGPLAGEQFF.

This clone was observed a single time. CDR3 in amino acids: CASSIPRNTEAFF. CDR3 in DNA: TGTGCCAGTAGTATTCCCCGGAACACTGAAGCTTTCTTT. The V gene is TRBV19, the J gene TRBJ1-1, with unresolved D. The CDR3 runs to 13 residues. The germline CDR1 and CDR2 sequences are LNHDA and SQIVND (reference sequence). V lost 3 bases to trimming and J lost 1 base, with 6 bases between them.

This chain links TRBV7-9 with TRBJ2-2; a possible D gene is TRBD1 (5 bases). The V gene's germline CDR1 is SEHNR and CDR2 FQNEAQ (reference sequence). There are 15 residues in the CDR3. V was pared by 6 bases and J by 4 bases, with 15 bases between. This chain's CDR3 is CASRPQGFGTGELFF. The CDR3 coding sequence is TGTGCCAGCAGGCCGCAGGGTTTTGGCACCGGGGAGCTGTTTTTT.

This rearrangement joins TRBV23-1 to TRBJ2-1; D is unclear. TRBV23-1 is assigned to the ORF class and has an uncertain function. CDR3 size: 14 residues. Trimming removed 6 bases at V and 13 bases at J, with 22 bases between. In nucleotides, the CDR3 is TGCGCCAGCAGACTACAAACACAAGACCAAGATCAGTTCTTC. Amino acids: CASRLQTQDQDQFF.

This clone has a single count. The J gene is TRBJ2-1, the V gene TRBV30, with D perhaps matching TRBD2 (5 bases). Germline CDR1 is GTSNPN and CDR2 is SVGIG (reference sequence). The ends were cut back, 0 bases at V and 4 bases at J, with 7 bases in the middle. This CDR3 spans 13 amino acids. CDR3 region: CAWSVLDYNEQFF. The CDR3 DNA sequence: TGTGCCTGGAGTGTACTAGATTACAATGAGCAGTTCTTC.

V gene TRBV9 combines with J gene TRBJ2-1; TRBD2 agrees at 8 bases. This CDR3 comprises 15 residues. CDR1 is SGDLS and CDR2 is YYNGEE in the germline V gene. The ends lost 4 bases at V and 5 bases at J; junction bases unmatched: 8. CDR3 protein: CASSPRLASNNEQFF. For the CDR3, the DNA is TGTGCCAGCAGCCCCAGACTAGCGTCGAACAATGAGCAGTTCTTC.

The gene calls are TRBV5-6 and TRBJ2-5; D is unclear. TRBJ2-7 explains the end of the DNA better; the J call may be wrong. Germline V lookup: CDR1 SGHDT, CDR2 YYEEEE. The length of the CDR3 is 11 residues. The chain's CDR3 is CASSLTYEQYF. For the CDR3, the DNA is TGTGCCAGCAGCTTGACCTACGAGCAGTACTTC.

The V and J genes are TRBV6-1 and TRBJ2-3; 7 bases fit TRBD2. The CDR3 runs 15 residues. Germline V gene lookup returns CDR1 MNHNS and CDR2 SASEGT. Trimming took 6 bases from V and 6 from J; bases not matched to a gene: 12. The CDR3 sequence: CASRRGEAGRDTQYF. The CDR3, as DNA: TGTGCCAGCAGAAGAGGGGAAGCGGGGCGGGATACGCAGTATTTT.

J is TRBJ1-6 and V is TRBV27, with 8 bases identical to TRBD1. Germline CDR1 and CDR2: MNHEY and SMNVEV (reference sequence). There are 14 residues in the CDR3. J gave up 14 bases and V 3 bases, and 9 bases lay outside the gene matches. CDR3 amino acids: CASSLGRQGHSLHF. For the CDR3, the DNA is TGTGCCAGCAGTTTGGGCAGACAGGGGCACTCCCTCCACTTT.

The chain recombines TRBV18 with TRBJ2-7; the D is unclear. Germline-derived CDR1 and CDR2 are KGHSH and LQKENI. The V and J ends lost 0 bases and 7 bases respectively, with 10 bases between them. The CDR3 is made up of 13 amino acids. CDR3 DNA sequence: TGTGCCAGCTCACCACCTATGGTTCGGGAGCAGTACTTC. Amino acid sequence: CASSPPMVREQYF.

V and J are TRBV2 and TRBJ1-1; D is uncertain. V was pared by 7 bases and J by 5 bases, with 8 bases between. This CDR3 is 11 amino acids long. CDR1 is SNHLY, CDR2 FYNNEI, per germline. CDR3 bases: TGTGCCAGCAAAGGAGTAACTGAAGCTTTCTTT. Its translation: CASKGVTEAFF.

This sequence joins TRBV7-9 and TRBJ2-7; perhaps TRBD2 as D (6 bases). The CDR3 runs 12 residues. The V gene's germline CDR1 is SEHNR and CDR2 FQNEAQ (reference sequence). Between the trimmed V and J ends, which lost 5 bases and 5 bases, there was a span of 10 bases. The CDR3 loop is CASSKSGHEQYF. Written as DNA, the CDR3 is TGTGCCAGCAGCAAAAGCGGGCACGAGCAGTACTTC.

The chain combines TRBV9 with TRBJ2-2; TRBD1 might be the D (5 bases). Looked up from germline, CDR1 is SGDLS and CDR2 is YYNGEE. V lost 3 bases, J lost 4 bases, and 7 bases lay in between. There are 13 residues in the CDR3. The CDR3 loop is CASSATGTGELFF. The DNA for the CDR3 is TGTGCCAGCAGCGCCACAGGCACCGGGGAGCTGTTTTTT.

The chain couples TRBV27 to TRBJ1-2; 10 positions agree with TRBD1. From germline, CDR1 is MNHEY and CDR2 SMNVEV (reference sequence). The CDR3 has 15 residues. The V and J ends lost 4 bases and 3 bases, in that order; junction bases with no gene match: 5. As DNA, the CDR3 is TGTGCCAGCAGTTCCCGGACAGGGGGGGACTATGGCTACACCTTC. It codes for CASSSRTGGDYGYTF.